Each of the 31 T cell receptor beta chains below was sequenced from the same sample in a study of response to subunit inactivated influenza vaccine. From the RT-PCR reads, TCRdb called clonotypes with MiXCR, one entry per CDR3 protein. The repertoire holds 600,000 to 850,000 distinct CDR3 sequences, with around 15% as singletons. This material consisted of PBMCs from blood, taken 14 days before vaccination. The receptors stem from a man aged 45-65 years who received an inactivated influenza vaccine.

The chain employs TRBV20-1 and TRBJ1-2, with D perhaps TRBD1 (5 bases). The germline gives CDR1 DFQATT, CDR2 SNEGSKA (reference sequence). V lost 3 bases and J lost 7, with 15 bases in between. The CDR3 sequence is 13 residues long. CDR3 sequence reads: CSASPFARGGYTF. The CDR3 nucleotides read TGCAGTGCTAGCCCTTTCGCGAGGGGTGGCTACACCTTC.

This clonotype occurred a few times. The genes are TRBV5-1 and TRBJ2-1; D possibly corresponds to TRBD2 (6 bases). Trimming removed 0 bases at V and 6 bases at J, with 10 bases between. Germline assignment: CDR1 SGHRS and CDR2 YFSETQ. The CDR3 length is 14 residues. The DNA of the CDR3 is TGCGCCAGCAGCTTGGGGGCAGCGGGCAATGAGCAGTTCTTC. Translated, it gives CASSLGAAGNEQFF.

This chain links TRBV7-2 with TRBJ1-1, with D possibly TRBD1 on 5 matching bases. This CDR3 is 13 amino acids long. V lost 5 bases and J lost 3, with 10 bases in between. From germline, CDR1 is SGHTA and CDR2 FQGNSA. For the CDR3, the DNA is TGTGCCAGCAGCAACCGACAGTACACTGAAGCTTTCTTT. Its translation is CASSNRQYTEAFF.

The rearrangement joins TRBV4-3 to TRBJ1-4; D unresolved. Per germline, CDR1 LGHNA and CDR2 YSLEER. Trimming shortened V by 0 bases and J by 8 bases, and 13 bases separated the two germline ends. There are 15 residues in the CDR3. The CDR3 DNA reads TGCGCCAGCAGCCAAGATTGGCAGGTTAAGGAAAAACTGTTTTTT. Translating it yields CASSQDWQVKEKLFF.

The gene calls are TRBV19 and TRBJ1-5; a weak D match, TRBD1 (6 bases). This CDR3 comprises 13 residues. The V gene's germline CDR1 is LNHDA and CDR2 SQIVND (reference sequence). V was clipped by 5 bases and J by 6 bases, with 11 bases between them. The chain's CDR3 is CASSRGAPQPQHF. DNA for the CDR3: TGTGCCAGTAGTCGGGGGGCGCCTCAGCCCCAGCATTTT.

The DNA of the CDR3 is TGTGCCAGCGGTCGACTAGCGGGGGGGCTTTCGGGTGAGCAGTTCTTC. It specifies CASGRLAGGLSGEQFF. The rearrangement uses TRBV12-3 or TRBV12-4 and TRBJ2-1, with 14 nucleotides matching TRBD2. The V segment lost 8 bases and the J segment 9 bases; nucleotides outside the gene matches: 12. CDR3 size: 16 residues.

This chain joins TRBV18 and TRBJ2-3; TRBD2 is a possible D gene (5 bases). Trimming took off 1 base at V and 9 bases at J, with 8 bases between the two ends. This CDR3 contains 12 residues. Germline V CDR1 and CDR2: KGHSH, LQKENI. DNA of the CDR3: TGTGCCAGCTCACCACGGGAGCGCACGCAGTATTTT. Translation gives CASSPRERTQYF. The full variable domain, its missing parts supplied by reference TRBV18 and TRBJ2-3, is NAGVMQNPRHLVRRRGQEARLRCSPMKGHSHVYWYRQLPEEGLKFMVYLQKENIIDESGMPKERFSAEFPKEGPSILRIQQVVRGDSAAYFCASSPRERTQYFGPGTRLTVL.

This clonotype was seen only a few times. The CDR3 DNA sequence: TGTGCCAGCAGCCCAGGGATTTGGGGCTACACCTTC. Protein: CASSPGIWGYTF. The V call is TRBV7-2, the J call TRBJ1-2, with D possibly being TRBD1 (5 bases). V was cut by 5 bases and J by 8 bases, with 12 bases left in between. Germline V lookup: CDR1 SGHTA, CDR2 FQGNSA. This CDR3 is built from 12 residues.

The V call is TRBV7-2, the J call TRBJ2-3; D is unclear. This CDR3 spans 13 amino acids. Trimming took off 1 base at V and 6 bases at J, with 8 bases between the two ends. The germline V gene encodes CDR1 SGHTA and CDR2 FQGNSA. In DNA form, the CDR3 reads TGTGCCAGCAGCTTAGGAGTTGATGATACGCAGTATTTT. Its translation: CASSLGVDDTQYF.

The sample holds a few counts of this clonotype. The CDR3 sequence is CASSHQYSNQPQHF. The CDR3 bases are TGTGCCAGCAGTCACCAGTATAGCAATCAGCCCCAGCATTTT. J is TRBJ1-5 and V is TRBV2, with unresolved D. Germline loops: CDR1 SNHLY, CDR2 FYNNEI. V was clipped by 5 bases and J by 0 bases, with 8 bases between them. The CDR3 length is 14 residues.

This clonotype has only a few counts. Here the CDR3 reads CASYRGDGPQHF. The CDR3 nucleotides read TGTGCCAGCTACAGGGGCGACGGGCCCCAGCATTTT. The chain links TRBV2 to TRBJ1-5, with TRBD1 matching over 7 bases. V gave up 8 bases and J gave up 9 bases; unmatched junction bases: 7. CDR3 length: 12 residues. Germline lookup yields CDR1 SNHLY and CDR2 FYNNEI.

The chain uses TRBV18 and TRBJ2-7, with 7 nucleotides matching TRBD1. Germline-derived CDR1 and CDR2 are KGHSH and LQKENI. The CDR3 runs to 14 residues. V gave up 4 bases and J gave up 0 bases; unmatched junction bases: 3. CDR3 region: CASSQGQFSYEQYF. CDR3 nucleotide sequence: TGTGCCAGCTCACAGGGACAGTTCTCCTACGAGCAGTACTTC.

This chain links TRBV11-1 with TRBJ2-1, with 7 bases that match TRBD1. After removal of 5 bases from V and 0 bases from J, the junction contained 7 bases not matched to a gene. There are 16 residues in the CDR3. Germline V lookup: CDR1 SGHAT, CDR2 FQDESV (reference sequence). CDR3 amino acids: CASSARQGSSYNEQFF. The CDR3, as DNA: TGTGCCAGCAGCGCCCGACAGGGTAGCTCCTACAATGAGCAGTTCTTC. Filled out from reference TRBV11-1 and TRBJ2-1, the complete variable domain reads EAEVAQSPRYKITEKSQAVAFWCDPISGHATLYWYRQILGQGPELLVQFQDESVVDDSQLPKDRFSAERLKGVDSTLKIQPAELGDSAMYLCASSARQGSSYNEQFFGPGTRLTVL.

This clonotype has at least ten counts. The DNA of the CDR3 is TGTGCCACCAGAGGCCGGGACAGTAACTACAATGAGCAGTTCTTC. Its protein is CATRGRDSNYNEQFF. The chain combines TRBV15 with TRBJ2-1, with 7 bases matching TRBD1. Germline V gives CDR1 LNHNV, CDR2 YYDKDF (reference sequence). There are 15 residues in the CDR3. J was trimmed by 3 bases and V by 6 bases; bases with no gene match: 8.

This clonotype has just a few counts. The gene calls are TRBV7-9 and TRBJ2-2; D is ambiguous. The CDR3 is 13 amino acids. Germline CDR1 is SEHNR and CDR2 is FQNEAQ (reference sequence). V lost 7 bases to trimming and J lost 3 bases, with 9 bases between them. CDR3 in DNA: TGTGCCAGCACTATAAGACACACCGGGGAGCTGTTTTTT. It is translated as CASTIRHTGELFF.

This clonotype came up many times. The rearrangement uses TRBV7-8 and TRBJ2-3; the D gene is possibly TRBD2 (5 bases). Germline V CDR1 and CDR2: SGHVS, FQNEAQ. CDR3 length equals 16 residues. The V end lost 0 bases, the J end lost 8 bases, and 18 bases lay between the germline ends. The CDR3 nucleotides read TGTGCCAGCAGCTTAGCGCGAGGTTCGGAGGAAGCTACGCAGTATTTT. Translating it yields CASSLARGSEEATQYF.

The chain uses TRBV2 and TRBJ2-3; 8 bases agree with TRBD2. V shed 1 base, J shed 1 base, and the junction held 4 bases outside the gene matches. The germline V gene has CDR1 SNHLY and CDR2 FYNNEI. The CDR3 sequence is 16 residues long. Written as DNA, the CDR3 is TGTGCCAGCAGTGAAGGTGGTAGCGGGGGCACAGATACGCAGTATTTT. It is translated as CASSEGGSGGTDTQYF.

This clonotype was seen more than once but under ten times. The chain has TRBV20-1 and TRBJ1-1; 8 nucleotides align to TRBD1. Germline loops: CDR1 DFQATT, CDR2 SNEGSKA (reference sequence). The CDR3 is made up of 13 amino acids. V shed 3 bases and J 4 bases; nucleotides not matched to a gene: 4. CDR3 in amino acids: CSASPGGVTEAFF. In DNA form, the CDR3 reads TGCAGTGCTAGTCCAGGGGGCGTCACTGAAGCTTTCTTT.

The gene calls are TRBV5-1 and TRBJ2-1; 7 nucleotides agree with TRBD2. V lost 2 bases and J lost 4; bases outside the gene matches: 6. The CDR3 runs 15 residues. Germline lookup yields CDR1 SGHRS and CDR2 YFSETQ. DNA for the CDR3: TGCGCCAGCAGCTTTTCGGGGGGTATTTACAATGAGCAGTTCTTC. Translation gives CASSFSGGIYNEQFF.

This clonotype was seen a few times. The chain carries TRBV4-1 and TRBJ1-3; D gene ambiguous. Germline V CDR1 and CDR2: MGHRA, YSYEKL. The CDR3 runs to 16 residues. Trimming shortened V by 0 bases and J by 5 bases, and 14 bases separated the two germline ends. The CDR3 is CASSQERSTIRNTIYF. The CDR3, as DNA: TGCGCCAGCAGCCAAGAAAGGAGCACAATCAGAAACACCATATATTTT.

In its sample, this clonotype was seen a few times. The V and J genes are TRBV20-1 and TRBJ2-5; no reliable D call. Trimming shortened V by 5 bases and J by 5 bases, and 9 bases separated the two germline ends. There are 11 residues in the CDR3. CDR1 is DFQATT and CDR2 is SNEGSKA in the germline V gene (reference sequence). The CDR3 DNA reads TGCAGTGCTCCCCGTGGGGAGACCCAGTACTTC. This codes for CSAPRGETQYF.

Only a few counts were recorded for this clonotype. The V call is TRBV29-1, the J call TRBJ2-2; 10 bases agree with TRBD1. The CDR3 is 12 residues long. Trimming cost V 7 bases and J 6 bases; bases outside gene matches: 2. The germline CDR1 and CDR2 sequences are SQVTM and ANQGSEA. The CDR3 region is CSGTGGSGELFF. In nucleotides, the CDR3 is TGCAGCGGGACAGGGGGGTCCGGGGAGCTGTTTTTT.

This clonotype showed up just a few times. This chain joins TRBV20-1 and TRBJ1-2; possibly TRBD1 for D (5 bases). V lost 6 bases, J lost 7 bases, and 15 bases lay in between. CDR1 is DFQATT and CDR2 is SNEGSKA in the germline V gene (reference sequence). The CDR3 runs to 12 residues. CDR3 DNA sequence: TGCAGTGCCGTAGCCGGGGCTCGTGGCTACACCTTC. Translation gives CSAVAGARGYTF.

This clonotype occurred many times. The CDR3 nucleotides are TGCGCCAGCAGCGCAACGGGGGCGTCTATCGAGCAGTTCTTC. This sequence encodes CASSATGASIEQFF. This chain connects TRBV5-1 to TRBJ2-1, with D possibly called TRBD1 or TRBD2 (6 bases each). Trimming pared 4 bases from V and 10 bases from J, leaving 18 bases between. Germline values: CDR1 SGHRS, CDR2 YFSETQ. The CDR3 totals 14 residues.

This clonotype was seen only a few times. The J gene is TRBJ1-2, the V gene TRBV5-6, with unresolved D. Trimming removed 6 bases at V and 0 bases at J, with 12 bases between. Per germline, CDR1 SGHDT and CDR2 YYEEEE. The length of the CDR3 is 14 residues. CDR3 bases: TGTGCCAGCACACAACGTCAGGCTAACTATGGCTACACCTTC. It yields the protein CASTQRQANYGYTF.

A few counts support this clonotype. The chain couples TRBV18 to TRBJ2-5; D is unresolved. The CDR3 contains 13 residues. CDR1 and CDR2 (germline): KGHSH, LQKENI. Trimming took off 3 bases at V and 4 bases at J, with 9 bases between the two ends. CDR3: CASSPRSTETQYF. The CDR3 region has the DNA TGTGCCAGCTCACCGAGATCCACAGAGACCCAGTACTTC.

The DNA for the CDR3 is TGTGCCAGCAGCCAGGTGTCGAGCGGGGGGGCATGGCGGAGCACAGATACGCAGTATTTT. Translating it yields CASSQVSSGGAWRSTDTQYF. This chain connects TRBV27 to TRBJ2-3; 10 nucleotides align to TRBD2. Losses at the gene ends were 6 bases for V and 0 bases for J; bases not matched to a gene: 18. The V gene's germline CDR1 is MNHEY and CDR2 SMNVEV (reference sequence). The CDR3 is made up of 20 amino acids.

This clonotype was detected a few times. The rearrangement links TRBV7-9 to TRBJ2-7; D possibly uses TRBD1 or TRBD2 (6 bases each). The CDR3 loop spans 17 amino acids. Trimming shortened V by 1 base and J by 0 bases, and 16 bases separated the two germline ends. Per germline, CDR1 SEHNR and CDR2 FQNEAQ (reference sequence). CDR3 loop: CASSLEGVRLGSYEQYF. CDR3 sequence (DNA): TGTGCCAGCAGCTTAGAGGGGGTTCGACTAGGCTCCTACGAGCAGTACTTC.

V is TRBV11-2 and J is TRBJ2-1, with 7 positions matching TRBD1. The CDR3 has 14 amino acids. Germline V CDR1 and CDR2: SGHAT, FQNNGV. V dropped 5 bases and J dropped 4; count of bases not matched to a gene: 5. CDR3 DNA sequence: TGTGCCAGCAGCAAAGGGGACAGTTACAATGAGCAGTTCTTC. It is translated as CASSKGDSYNEQFF.

This clonotype turned up a few times. The chain uses TRBV2 and TRBJ1-3; D may be TRBD1 (6 bases). CDR1 and CDR2 from the germline V gene are SNHLY and FYNNEI. The germline V and J ends were trimmed by 4 bases and 4 bases, with 8 bases remaining between them. This CDR3 has 13 residues. The CDR3 region is CASSGDRGNTIYF. CDR3 DNA: TGTGCCAGCAGTGGCGACAGGGGAAACACCATATATTTT.

The chain employs TRBV18 and TRBJ2-1; 8 positions agree with TRBD2. This CDR3 region has 15 residues. From germline, CDR1 is KGHSH and CDR2 LQKENI. V shed 8 bases and J 6 bases; nucleotides not matched to a gene: 12. The CDR3 DNA reads as TGTGCCAGCCGGCTTGCGGGGGGTAGCTTCAATGAGCAGTTCTTC. Protein sequence: CASRLAGGSFNEQFF.